The 7 T cell receptor beta chains listed next were all sequenced from one sample in a study of blood T cell repertoires in COVID-19. Some clones are missing from TCRdb's copy, which holds only in-frame ones; the method was immunoSEQ multiplex PCR. The sample has 200,000 to 300,000 clones, over 70% seen once. What was sequenced was peripheral blood. These receptors were obtained from a human donor in a cohort sampled during active COVID-19.

This clone has a single count. The chain has TRBV5-6 and TRBJ2-3; D is possibly TRBD2 (6 bases). V was shortened by 3 bases and J by 0 bases, with 14 bases between the two germline ends. This CDR3 region has 16 residues. Germline CDR1 reads SGHDT; CDR2 reads YYEEEE. The CDR3 here is CASSSISGTSTDTQYF. CDR3 in DNA: TGTGCCAGCAGCTCAATTAGCGGAACTAGCACAGATACGCAGTATTTT.

CDR3 nucleotides: TGTGCCAGCAGCCAAGATCCCGGCGGGAGGAGATATCCCGGGGAGCTGTTTTTT. This codes for CASSQDPGGRRYPGELFF. The chain carries TRBV4-2 and TRBJ2-2; 8 bases are shared with TRBD2. V lost 0 bases to trimming and J lost 6 bases; unmatched junction nucleotides: 12. Looked up from germline, CDR1 is LGHNA and CDR2 is YNFKEQ. The CDR3 totals 18 residues.

The gene calls are TRBV6-5 and TRBJ2-7; 9 nucleotides line up with TRBD1. The V gene's germline CDR1 is MNHEY and CDR2 SVGAGI. Trimming cost V 6 bases and J 1 base; bases outside gene matches: 7. The CDR3 sequence is 15 residues long. CDR3 coding DNA: TGTGCCAGCAGGGCCGGACAGGGGCGTTCCTACGAGCAGTACTTC. Its translation is CASRAGQGRSYEQYF.

The table lists this clone with a few counts. The chain recombines TRBV24-1 with TRBJ1-2; D uncertain. Germline loops: CDR1 KGHDR, CDR2 SFDVKD. Trimming removed 6 bases at V and 3 bases at J, with 10 bases between. The CDR3 spans 13 residues. In nucleotides, the CDR3 is TGTGCCACCAGTCATGGTGGGCACTATGGCTACACCTTC. Protein product: CATSHGGHYGYTF.

The V and J genes are TRBV6-5 and TRBJ1-4, with TRBD1 matching over 8 bases. This CDR3 is 14 amino acids long. Germline V gene lookup returns CDR1 MNHEY and CDR2 SVGAGI. Germline trimming cut 7 bases from V and 7 bases from J; bases unmatched to any gene: 8. The DNA for the CDR3 is TGTGCCAGCACCTCTTCAGGGGGCAGTGAAAAACTGTTTTTT. This translates into CASTSSGGSEKLFF.

The chain links TRBV18 to TRBJ2-5, with 10 bases lining up with TRBD2. The CDR3 has 15 amino acids. The germline V gene encodes CDR1 KGHSH and CDR2 LQKENI. V lost 6 bases to trimming and J lost 1 base; unmatched junction nucleotides: 5. The CDR3 loop is CASSRTSGAQETQYF. In nucleotides, the CDR3 is TGTGCCAGCTCCCGGACTAGCGGAGCCCAAGAGACCCAGTACTTC.

Only one count was recorded for this clone. The chain employs TRBV27 and TRBJ1-2; D gene uncertain. CDR3 length equals 13 residues. Germline V gene data show CDR1 as MNHEY and CDR2 as SMNVEV (reference sequence). Trimming left V 10 bases short and J 6 bases short, with 18 bases between. CDR3 sequence: CATSESIGDGYTF. The CDR3 nucleotides are TGTGCCACCTCCGAATCGATCGGTGATGGCTACACCTTC.